The clone carrying this T cell receptor beta chain was observed a handful of times. The antigen is not known. This record comes from a study of T-cell memory formation after mild COVID-19. Findings and caveats of the study: Pre-infection memory contained some responding clones, which suggested that cross-reactive memory had joined.

TCR alpha and TCR beta cDNA libraries carrying sample barcodes and UMIs were produced by 5'RACE using constant-segment primers. TCRdb passed the 5' RACE reads through MiXCR, listing each CDR3 protein once. This table has about 150,000 distinct CDR3 sequences, more than 12% appearing once. The clonotype originates from an adult woman who had mild COVID-19 (a few samples of this study predate the infection). Cell type and time point are not known. The material sequenced was PBMCs or a T cell subset sorted from them (not recorded which).

The CDR3 reads CASSQVTGPTYEQYF. CDR3 DNA sequence: TGTGCCAGCAGCCAAGTGACAGGACCCACCTACGAGCAGTACTTC. This chain connects TRBV3-1 to TRBJ2-7; TRBD1 might be the D (6 bases). CDR1 is LGHDT and CDR2 is YNNKEL in the germline V gene (reference sequence). The CDR3 consists of 15 residues. The germline V and J ends were trimmed by 1 base and 2 bases, with 12 bases remaining between them.